These T cell receptor beta chains were read from a single sample in a study of blood T cell repertoires in COVID-19. Sequencing used immunoSEQ multiplex PCR; TCRdb keeps in-frame clones, though not all of them. The table includes 300,000 to 450,000 clones, about 89% detected once. The sample was peripheral blood. The receptors here all came from a woman in her 30s with COVID-19, enrolled during active disease. Both conserved end residues are part of each CDR3. The D gene is left open where the match is weak. Size is omitted from some rows. Given values are once, few, many or a class for expanded clones.

TRBJ1-5	TRBV18	few	.	TGTGCCAGCTCACCGGCCTACTCGGGGGGCGCTTCCCAGCCCCAGCATTTT	CASSPAYSGGASQPQHF
TRBJ2-7	TRBV11-2	.	.	TGTGCCAGCAGCTTGACTAGCTCCTACGAGCAGTACTTC	CASSLTSSYEQYF
TRBJ1-2	TRBV16	.	.	TGTGCCAGCAGCCCCTTAGACAGGGGCTACACCTTC	CASSPLDRGYTF
TRBJ2-5	TRBV9	once	.	TGTGCCAGCAGCGTAGATAGAGAAGAGACCCAGTACTTC	CASSVDREETQYF
TRBJ2-2	TRBV11-2	.	TRBD2	TGTGCCAGCAGCCAAATAGCGGGGACGGCCGGGGAGCTGTTTTTT	CASSQIAGTAGELFF
TRBJ2-1	TRBV24-1	.	TRBD2	TGTGCCACCAGTGGATCTAGCGGGGGTGGTCTTTCCTACAATGAGCAGTTCTTC	CATSGSSGGGLSYNEQFF
TRBJ1-1	TRBV9	.	TRBD1	TGTGCCAGCAGCCCCGAGGGGGCGAGAACTGAAGCTTTCTTT	CASSPEGARTEAFF
TRBJ2-5	TRBV7-8	.	.	TGTGCCAGCAGCTTAGATCCGGGAAAGGAGACCCAGTACTTC	CASSLDPGKETQYF
TRBJ2-1	TRBV11-3	once	TRBD2	TGTGCCAGCAGCTTTGGGAGGGAAAGCGAATTATATTACAATGAGCAGTTCTTC	CASSFGRESELYYNEQFF
TRBJ2-1	TRBV11-2	once	.	TGTGCCAGCAGCTTAGTGAACTATGGTAATGGGTTTTACAATGAGCAGTTCTTC	CASSLVNYGNGFYNEQFF
TRBJ2-1	TRBV27	.	TRBD2	TGTGCCAGCAGTTCAACCGCCGCGGGGGGGACCTACAATGAGCAGTTCTTC	CASSSTAAGGTYNEQFF
TRBJ2-7	TRBV7-2	.	TRBD1	TGTGCCAGCAGCGTTTACCCGGGACAGAACTACGAGCAGTACTTC	CASSVYPGQNYEQYF
TRBJ1-2	TRBV30	.	.	TGTGCCTGGATTAACAGGGCGAACTATGGCTACACCTTC	CAWINRANYGYTF
TRBJ2-7	TRBV2	.	.	TGTGCCAGCGTGGGCAGACGCTACGAGCAGTACTTC	CASVGRRYEQYF
TRBJ1-1	TRBV5-1	.	TRBD1	TGCGCCAGCAGCTTGGACCTTACAGGGGTGAACACTGAAGCTTTCTTT	CASSLDLTGVNTEAFF
TRBJ1-4	TRBV11-2	.	.	TGTGCCAGCAGCTTCAACTCAGGGATCTCAAATGAAAAACTGTTTTTT	CASSFNSGISNEKLFF
TRBJ1-6	TRBV11-2	.	.	TGTGCCAGCAGCCGGCGGGTTGACAGGAGCTCCTATAATTCACCCCTCCACTTT	CASSRRVDRSSYNSPLHF
TRBJ1-2	TRBV9	once	.	TGTGCCAGCAGGCCCGGGGGTGGCTACACCTTC	CASRPGGGYTF
TRBJ1-1	TRBV7-9	.	TRBD1	TGTGCCAGCAGCTTCGTGACAGGGAAGAACACTGAAGCTTTCTTT	CASSFVTGKNTEAFF
TRBJ1-1	TRBV14	.	.	TGTGCCAGCAGCCAATTTCACGGGGGAACAGTGAACACTGAAGCTTTCTTT	CASSQFHGGTVNTEAFF
TRBJ1-1	TRBV5-3	.	TRBD1	TGTGCCAGAAGCCGCCTCTCGACTAGGTCTCGGGACAGCAACACTGAAGCTTTCTTT	CARSRLSTRSRDSNTEAFF
TRBJ1-4	TRBV29-1	.	.	TGCAGCGTTGATGGGACACCAGGGGTTAATGAAAAACTGTTTTTT	CSVDGTPGVNEKLFF
TRBJ2-5	TRBV28	.	.	TGTGCCAGCAGTGGCCTGAAAGAGACCCAGTACTTC	CASSGLKETQYF
TRBJ2-5	TRBV6-6	.	TRBD1	TGTGCCGCCCACCAGGGGGCGCTTGTAGAGACCCAGTACTTC	CAAHQGALVETQYF
TRBJ1-1	TRBV4-1	.	.	TGCGCCAGCAGCCGAGGTCAACCTTCGAACACTGAAGCTTTCTTT	CASSRGQPSNTEAFF
TRBJ2-2	TRBV13	.	.	TGTGCCAGCAGCTTAAGAGGGTACACCGGGGAGCTGTTTTTT	CASSLRGYTGELFF
TRBJ1-5	TRBV7-9	.	.	TGTGCCAGCAGCTATAAGGGGGAGAATCAGCCCCAGCATTTT	CASSYKGENQPQHF
TRBJ1-1	TRBV24-1	.	.	TGTGCCACCCAGTCACACTACGCGACTGAAGCTTTCTTT	CATQSHYATEAFF